This paragraph covers one TCR beta chain sequence. This entry comes from a study of human T cells and chemical hapten exposure. Specified time point: patch test 1, 2 weeks after DPC sensitization. The treatment here: therapeutic diphenylcyclopropenone sensitization with weekly scalp DPC. Prior to application of each patch test, blood was drawn. Unseparated into fractions, whole blood served as the source from which total RNA was extracted. The library tagged individual cDNA molecules with unique molecular identifiers. TCRdb re-called the RACE reads through MiXCR, storing one row per CDR3 protein. The sample contains 180,000 or so distinct CDR3 sequences, around 22% of which appear only once. Germline loops: CDR1 DFQATT, CDR2 SNEGSKA (reference sequence). With 3 bases removed from V and 3 bases from J, the gap between germline ends came to 14 bases. This CDR3 spans 14 amino acids.

The chain has TRBV20-1 and TRBJ1-2; the D gene is possibly TRBD1 (5 bases). The clonotype was recovered from a woman aged 50 to 60 with alopecia areata. Some clones in this sample may be carry-over from other donors' samples. The material sequenced was whole blood, taken in connection with sensitization to the hapten diphenylcyclopropenone (DPC). The CDR3 sequence is CSASGGVGDYGYTF. The CDR3 nucleotides are TGCAGTGCTAGTGGGGGGGTGGGTGACTATGGCTACACCTTC.